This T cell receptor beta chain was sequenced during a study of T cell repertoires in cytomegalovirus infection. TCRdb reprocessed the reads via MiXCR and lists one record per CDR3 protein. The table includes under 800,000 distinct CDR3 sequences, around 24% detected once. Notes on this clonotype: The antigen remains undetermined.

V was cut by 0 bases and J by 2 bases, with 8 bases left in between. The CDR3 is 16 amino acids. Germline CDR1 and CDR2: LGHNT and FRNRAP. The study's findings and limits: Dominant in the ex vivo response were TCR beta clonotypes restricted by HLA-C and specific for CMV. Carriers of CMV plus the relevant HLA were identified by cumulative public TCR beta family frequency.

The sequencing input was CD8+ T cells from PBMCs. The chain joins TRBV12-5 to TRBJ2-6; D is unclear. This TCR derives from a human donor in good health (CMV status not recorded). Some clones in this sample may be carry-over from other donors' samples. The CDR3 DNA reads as TGTGCTAGTGGTTTGGTAACGGCAGCTGGGGCCAACGTCCTGACTTTC. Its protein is CASGLVTAAGANVLTF.